Below, one T cell receptor beta chain is given with its context. Per the germline V gene, CDR1 is DFQATT and CDR2 is SNEGSKA (reference sequence). V trimming: 3 bases; J trimming: 5 bases; junction bases outside the gene matches: 14. This CDR3 has 17 amino acids. These data come from a study of CD8 T cells in ankylosing spondylitis. TCRdb used MiXCR to reprocess the 5' RACE reads, holding one entry per CDR3 protein. The profile shows 250,000 or so distinct CDR3 sequences, 20% to 30% of them singletons. The source material was blood, either unsorted or a sorted T cell fraction (not recorded which). The TCR comes from a male donor with ankylosing spondylitis or in good health (not recorded which). The rearrangement joins TRBV20-1 to TRBJ2-1; TRBD2 matches at 9 bases. CDR3 amino acids: CSARLPRGGASNNEQFF. The CDR3 DNA follows: TGCAGTGCTAGGCTCCCTCGCGGGGGGGCATCCAACAATGAGCAGTTCTTC.